The entry below gives a single TCR beta chain sequence along with its context. Antigen: not known. The sample comes from a study of CXCR3-negative and CXCR3-positive naive CD8 T cells. Study-level findings and limits: TRB CDR3s were more hydrophobic in CXCR3-positive than in CXCR3-negative naive cells.

The CDR3 sequence is 16 residues long. From germline, CDR1 is SGHDT and CDR2 YYEEEE. UMI-labeled TRB cDNA libraries were prepared by 5' RACE. TCRdb reprocessed the 5' RACE reads; each CDR3 protein has one entry and no DNA is given. Here the sample table reports roughly 61,000 distinct CDR3 sequences. The sample consisted of naive CXCR3+ CD8+ T cells from blood. The sample's subset: CD45RO-CCR7+CD27+CD95- naive CD8+ T cells expressing CXCR3 (TNR3+). This sequence was found in a human donor in good health. Some clones in this sample may be carry-over from other donors' samples. V usage is TRBV5-6 and J usage is TRBJ1-2. CDR3: CASSLAAPVEDYGYTF.